Presented here are 2 T cell receptor beta chains from one specimen sequenced in a study of blood T cells in healthy people across ages. A sample-barcoded 5' primer and a J-beta primer mix were used in a second PCR of roughly 7 to 12 cycles. TCRdb recomputed calls from the 5' RACE reads with MiXCR, one row per CDR3 protein. Of about 1.6 million distinct CDR3 sequences listed, roughly 32% are singletons. The sequencing input was blood. Receptors were obtained from a young woman in good health.

This clonotype was recorded many times. The chain uses TRBV10-3 and TRBJ2-1; 9 bases fit TRBD1. Germline V gene sequence: CDR1 ENHRY, CDR2 SYGVKD. The ends lost 11 bases at V and 7 bases at J; junction bases unmatched: 9. There are 13 residues in the CDR3. CDR3 DNA: TGTGCCGTCTCCGGGACAGGGAGTAATGAGCAGTTCTTC. It yields the protein CAVSGTGSNEQFF.

The chain joins TRBV2 to TRBJ2-5, with a possible D match to TRBD1 (6 bases). V gave up 11 bases and J gave up 5 bases, with 15 bases separating them. CDR3 length: 12 residues. CDR1 and CDR2 from the germline V gene are SNHLY and FYNNEI. CDR3 residues: CAGRERGETQYF. CDR3 bases: TGTGCCGGGAGAGAAAGGGGGGAGACCCAGTACTTC.